This T cell receptor (beta chain) was sequenced in a study of T-cell memory formation after mild COVID-19. Notes on the study in general: A subset of responding clones appeared in pre-infection memory, suggesting cross-reactive memory joined. Day 15 to 85 contractors were CD4/CD8 balanced; later expanders leaned CD4+. CD4+ contracting clones lay mainly in CM and EM, CD8+ ones in EMRA.

Notes on this clonotype: Its specificity is unknown.

Germline V gives CDR1 LGHNA, CDR2 YNFKEQ. V gave up 0 bases and J gave up 5 bases, with 7 bases separating them. The CDR3 runs 13 residues. TCRalpha and TCRbeta libraries used 5'RACE with constant-segment primers and UMIs. Each CDR3 protein is one row after TCRdb ran MiXCR on the 5' RACE reads. The sample shows some 330,000 distinct CDR3 sequences, 20% to 25% of them seen only once. The receptor was derived from an adult woman who had mild COVID-19 (a few samples of this study predate the infection). Cell type and time point are not known. This chain joins TRBV4-2 and TRBJ2-5, with a possible D match to TRBD1 (5 bases). Sequencing was carried out using PBMCs or a T cell subset sorted from them (not recorded which). CDR3 bases: TGTGCCAGCAGCCAAGAGACAGAGGAGACCCAGTACTTC. It specifies CASSQETEETQYF.